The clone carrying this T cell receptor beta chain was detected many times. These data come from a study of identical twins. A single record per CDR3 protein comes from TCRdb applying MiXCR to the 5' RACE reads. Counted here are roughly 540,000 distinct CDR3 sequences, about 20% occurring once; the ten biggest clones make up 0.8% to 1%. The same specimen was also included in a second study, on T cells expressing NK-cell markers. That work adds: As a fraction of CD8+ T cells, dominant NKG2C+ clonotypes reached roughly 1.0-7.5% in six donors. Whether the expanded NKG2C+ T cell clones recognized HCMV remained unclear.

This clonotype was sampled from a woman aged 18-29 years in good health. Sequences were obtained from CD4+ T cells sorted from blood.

The CDR3 DNA reads TGTGCCAGCAGTTTCAGGACAGGGAAGACTGAAGCTTTCTTT. Translating it yields CASSFRTGKTEAFF. The chain carries TRBV27 and TRBJ1-1, with 8 bases fitting TRBD1. V shed 3 bases and J 5 bases; nucleotides not matched to a gene: 5. The CDR3 runs to 14 residues. Germline CDR1 and CDR2: MNHEY and SMNVEV (reference sequence).